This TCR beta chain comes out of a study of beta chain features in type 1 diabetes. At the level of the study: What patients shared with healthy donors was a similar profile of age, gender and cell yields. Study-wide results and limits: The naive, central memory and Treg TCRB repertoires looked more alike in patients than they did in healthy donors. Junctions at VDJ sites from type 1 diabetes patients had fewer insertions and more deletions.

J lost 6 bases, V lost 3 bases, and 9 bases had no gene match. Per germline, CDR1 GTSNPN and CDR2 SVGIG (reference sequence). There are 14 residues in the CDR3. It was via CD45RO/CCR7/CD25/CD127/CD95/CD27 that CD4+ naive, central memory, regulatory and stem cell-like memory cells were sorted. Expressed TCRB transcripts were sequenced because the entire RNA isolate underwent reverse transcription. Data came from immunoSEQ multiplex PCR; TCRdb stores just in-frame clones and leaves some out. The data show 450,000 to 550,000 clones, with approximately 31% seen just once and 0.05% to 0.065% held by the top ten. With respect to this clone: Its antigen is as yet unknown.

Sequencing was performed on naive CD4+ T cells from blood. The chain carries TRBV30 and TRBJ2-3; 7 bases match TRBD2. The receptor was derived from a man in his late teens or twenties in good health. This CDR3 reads CAWRLGGRRDTQYF. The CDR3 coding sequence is TGTGCCTGGAGGCTGGGCGGGAGAAGGGATACGCAGTATTTT. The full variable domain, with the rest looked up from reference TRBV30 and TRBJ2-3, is SQTIHQWPATLVQPVGSPLSLECTVEGTSNPNLYWYRQAAGRGLQLLFYSVGIGQISSEVPQNLSASRPQDRQFILSSKKLLLSDSGFYLCAWRLGGRRDTQYFGPGTRLTVL.